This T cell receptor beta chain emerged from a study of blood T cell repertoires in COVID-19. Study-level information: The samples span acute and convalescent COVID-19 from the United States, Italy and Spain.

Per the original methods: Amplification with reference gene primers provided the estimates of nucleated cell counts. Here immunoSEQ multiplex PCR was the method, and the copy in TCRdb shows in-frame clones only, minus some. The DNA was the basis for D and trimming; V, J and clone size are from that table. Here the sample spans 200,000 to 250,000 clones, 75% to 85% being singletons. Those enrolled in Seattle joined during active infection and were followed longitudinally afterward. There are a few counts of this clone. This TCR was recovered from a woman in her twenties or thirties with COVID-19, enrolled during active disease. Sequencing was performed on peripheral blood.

The CDR3 nucleotides are TGTGCCAGTAGCGGTCCATCCTACGAGCAGTACTTC. This encodes CASSGPSYEQYF. The chain carries TRBV19 and TRBJ2-7, with D uncertain. Trimming cost V 6 bases and J 1 base, with 7 bases left between them. CDR1 is LNHDA, CDR2 SQIVND, per germline (reference sequence). The CDR3 is 12 amino acids.